This entry lists 21 T cell receptor beta chains sequenced from one sample in a study of T-cell reconstitution after alpha-beta-depleted transplantation in children (dated by TCRdb to 2016 to 2017). Preparation of the library involved PCR. These reads were obtained on an Illumina HiSeq 2500. TCR libraries were prepared with molecular barcoding, using unique molecular identifiers to normalize TCRbeta repertoire quantification. TCRdb reprocessed the public reads (quality trimming at Q25 with fastp, clone calling with MiXCR) and kept in-frame beta chains. Entries are consolidated by CDR3 protein sequence, retaining the most common genes and DNA. This sample is represented by about 690,000 distinct CDR3 sequences; approximately 15% of them were singletons. Clones ranked in the top ten supply approximately 1% of the sample. The starting material was PBMCs from the stem cell graft donor, obtained from the stem cell graft. The receptors shown here come from a human donor who donated a stem cell graft to a child with acute myeloid leukemia.

V gene TRBV6-2 or TRBV6-3 combines with J gene TRBJ1-6, with TRBD1 matching 8 bases. Trimming at V came to 6 bases and at J to 4 bases, leaving 11 bases not matched to a gene. This CDR3 comprises 17 residues. CDR1 and CDR2 from the germline V gene are MNHEY and SVGEGT. The CDR3 coding sequence is TGTGCCAGCAGCCGAGGGACAGGCGGTGGATATAATTCACCCCTCCACTTT. This gives the protein CASSRGTGGGYNSPLHF.

The chain links TRBV2 to TRBJ1-2; possible D gene TRBD1, 5 bases. CDR1 and CDR2 from the germline V gene are SNHLY and FYNNEI. Trimming removed 1 base at V and 5 bases at J, with 11 bases between. This CDR3 is built from 14 residues. The CDR3 coding sequence is TGTGCCAGCAGTGAAGGGGAGGGGACTTATGGCTACACCTTC. Translation: CASSEGEGTYGYTF.

This clonotype occurred many times. CDR3 nucleotide sequence: TGCGCCAGCAGCACCGGGACAACGAACACCGGGGAGCTGTTTTTT. Protein sequence: CASSTGTTNTGELFF. V usage is TRBV5-1 and J usage is TRBJ2-2; possibly TRBD1 for D (6 bases). Germline CDR1 SGHRS, CDR2 YFSETQ. Between the trimmed V and J ends, which lost 4 bases and 0 bases, there was a span of 10 bases. The CDR3 consists of 15 residues.

This clonotype showed up many times. V and J are TRBV28 and TRBJ2-1; possibly TRBD1 for D (5 bases). CDR1 is MDHEN, CDR2 SYDVKM, per germline. V lost 6 bases and J lost 11, with 14 bases in between. CDR3 length: 12 residues. The CDR3 DNA reads as TGTGCCAGCAGACAACACAGGTTCAAGCAGTTCTTC. Translation: CASRQHRFKQFF.

This clonotype was observed a handful of times. This chain links TRBV20-1 with TRBJ2-3; 11 bases fit TRBD2. This CDR3 has 17 amino acids. Germline lookup yields CDR1 DFQATT and CDR2 SNEGSKA (reference sequence). V trimming: 1 base; J trimming: 4 bases; junction bases outside the gene matches: 10. CDR3 loop: CSARASGGLYIADTQYF. The CDR3, as DNA: TGCAGTGCTAGAGCTAGCGGGGGGCTCTATATAGCAGATACGCAGTATTTT.

The chain links TRBV7-2 to TRBJ2-7, with 10 bases fitting TRBD2. Germline V gene sequence: CDR1 SGHTA, CDR2 FQGNSA. J was trimmed by 0 bases and V by 3 bases; bases with no gene match: 5. The CDR3 runs to 16 residues. The CDR3 loop is CASSFLSGGSSYEQYF. In DNA form, the CDR3 reads TGTGCCAGCAGCTTCCTTAGCGGGGGGAGCTCCTACGAGCAGTACTTC.

The genes are TRBV7-9 and TRBJ2-5, with 7 nucleotides matching TRBD1. CDR1 and CDR2 (germline): SEHNR, FQNEAQ (reference sequence). The CDR3 loop spans 15 amino acids. The V gene end was trimmed by 4 bases and the J gene end by 4 bases; junction bases not matched to a gene: 9. The CDR3 coding sequence is TGTGCCAGCAGCTCCCTGGCGACAGGGAGAGAGACCCAGTACTTC. Translating gives CASSSLATGRETQYF.

This clonotype was observed at least ten times. This rearrangement joins TRBV20-1 to TRBJ2-2; D gene ambiguous. CDR3 length: 13 amino acids. V was cut by 3 bases and J by 2 bases, with 7 bases left in between. Germline V gene data show CDR1 as DFQATT and CDR2 as SNEGSKA (reference sequence). The CDR3 reads CSARPTNTGELFF. DNA for the CDR3: TGCAGTGCTAGGCCGACAAACACCGGGGAGCTGTTTTTT.

This clonotype has at least ten counts. The genes are TRBV7-6 and TRBJ2-1; no clear D gene. With 3 bases removed from V and 6 bases from J, the gap between germline ends came to 9 bases. The CDR3 runs to 13 residues. CDR1 and CDR2 from the germline V gene are SGHVS and FNYEAQ. Written as DNA, the CDR3 is TGTGCCAGCAGCTTTGGGCCGGCCAATGAGCAGTTCTTC. Its translation: CASSFGPANEQFF.

This clonotype was observed at least ten times. This sequence joins TRBV20-1 and TRBJ2-2; weak D call: TRBD1 (6 bases). Germline V gene lookup returns CDR1 DFQATT and CDR2 SNEGSKA (reference sequence). The CDR3 is made up of 16 amino acids. Trimming removed 2 bases at V and 0 bases at J, with 13 bases between. DNA of the CDR3: TGCAGTGCTAGATACCAGGGGAACGCGAACACCGGGGAGCTGTTTTTT. Amino acid sequence: CSARYQGNANTGELFF.

This clonotype has only a few counts. The CDR3 here is CASSKGTGISVTEAFF. CDR3 DNA: TGTGCCAGCAGCAAAGGGACAGGGATATCGGTCACTGAAGCTTTCTTT. The chain links TRBV5-6 to TRBJ1-1; 9 nucleotides agree with TRBD1. The germline gives CDR1 SGHDT, CDR2 YYEEEE. After removal of 4 bases from V and 4 bases from J, the junction contained 11 bases not matched to a gene. The length of the CDR3 is 16 residues.

This chain connects TRBV5-1 to TRBJ2-5, with 7 bases that match TRBD1. V shed 1 base and J 4 bases; nucleotides not matched to a gene: 7. Per germline, CDR1 SGHRS and CDR2 YFSETQ. The CDR3 has 15 residues. The CDR3 here is CASSLRPSGGETQYF. The CDR3 DNA reads as TGCGCCAGCAGCTTGAGGCCCTCAGGGGGAGAGACCCAGTACTTC.

This clonotype was seen ten or more times. The chain couples TRBV24-1 to TRBJ2-1, with TRBD1 identical over 7 bases. Germline CDR1 and CDR2: KGHDR and SFDVKD. J gave up 10 bases and V 4 bases, and 9 bases lay outside the gene matches. This CDR3 region has 14 residues. The CDR3 protein is CATSEQDRAAEQFF. CDR3 DNA: TGTGCCACCAGTGAACAAGACAGGGCGGCCGAGCAGTTCTTC.

This clonotype has a handful of counts. The chain employs TRBV7-8 and TRBJ2-7; tentatively, D is TRBD2 (7 bases). The CDR3 contains 15 residues. Germline V gene data show CDR1 as SGHVS and CDR2 as FQNEAQ. V shed 4 bases and J shed 5 bases, with 18 bases lying between them. The CDR3 nucleotides read TGTGCCAGCAGCTCGGGACACGGGAGGTCACACGAGCAGTACTTC. Its translation is CASSSGHGRSHEQYF.

The chain joins TRBV12-3 or TRBV12-4 to TRBJ1-4, with D possibly matching TRBD1 (5 bases). The CDR3 covers 16 residues. Between the trimmed V and J ends, which lost 0 bases and 8 bases, there was a span of 16 bases. The CDR3, as DNA: TGTGCCAGCAGTTTAGCGTACCCCAGGGTATACGAAAAACTGTTTTTT. Amino acids: CASSLAYPRVYEKLFF.

Many counts were recorded for this clonotype. The rearrangement uses TRBV20-1 and TRBJ1-6; D possibly corresponds to TRBD1 (6 bases). This CDR3 comprises 14 residues. V lost 6 bases to trimming and J lost 4 bases, with 13 bases between them. Looked up from germline, CDR1 is DFQATT and CDR2 is SNEGSKA (reference sequence). CDR3 nucleotides: TGCAGTGCCATCAACAGGGATTATAATTCACCCCTCCACTTT. Translated: CSAINRDYNSPLHF.

V is TRBV27 and J is TRBJ2-4; D tentatively reads TRBD1 or TRBD2 (5 bases each). The CDR3 is 17 amino acids. V was clipped by 6 bases and J by 0 bases, with 18 bases between them. The germline V gene has CDR1 MNHEY and CDR2 SMNVEV (reference sequence). CDR3 amino acids: CASRSTGTDLAKNIQYF. In nucleotides, the CDR3 is TGTGCCAGCAGATCTACCGGGACGGACCTAGCCAAAAACATTCAGTACTTC.

Regarding this clonotype: A junction end diverges from the germline sequence, so it may reflect a read error. The rearrangement links TRBV4-3 to TRBJ2-7, with TRBD2 matching 7 bases. Germline CDR1 LGHNA, CDR2 YSLEER. This CDR3 has 16 amino acids. The chain's CDR3 is CASSQDLGGEAYDQYF. The CDR3 DNA reads TGCGCCAGCAGCCAAGATCTGGGGGGGGAAGCCTACGACCAGTACTTC.

This clonotype was counted ten times or more. The chain carries TRBV20-1 and TRBJ2-1; 11 bases line up with TRBD2. The CDR3 contains 14 residues. V gave up 6 bases and J gave up 3 bases; unmatched junction bases: 4. CDR1 is DFQATT and CDR2 is SNEGSKA in the germline V gene (reference sequence). In DNA, the CDR3 is TGCAGTGCGGCGGGACTAGCGGTCTACAATGAGCAGTTCTTC. Protein: CSAAGLAVYNEQFF.

This clonotype was seen a few times. CDR3 in DNA: TGTGCCAGCAGTTCAAACTCCGGGACAGTTTACACCGGGGAGCTGTTTTTT. Its translation is CASSSNSGTVYTGELFF. The V call is TRBV27, the J call TRBJ2-2, with TRBD1 identical over 7 bases. The CDR3 covers 17 residues. The germline CDR1 and CDR2 sequences are MNHEY and SMNVEV (reference sequence). V gave up 4 bases and J gave up 3 bases; unmatched junction bases: 11.

This clonotype appeared many times. This chain uses TRBV12-3 or TRBV12-4 with TRBJ2-7; the D gene could be TRBD1 or TRBD2 (5 bases each). Between the trimmed V and J ends, which lost 3 bases and 2 bases, there was a span of 11 bases. The CDR3 loop spans 14 amino acids. The CDR3 sequence: CASSLMGDTYEQYF. The CDR3 nucleotides read TGTGCCAGCAGTTTGATGGGGGATACCTACGAGCAGTACTTC.